One sample yielded the 14 T cell receptor beta chains listed below, sequenced in a study of cytomegalovirus exposure and HLA in healthy donors. The primer mix had 60 Vbeta and 13 Jbeta primers. Sequencing used immunoSEQ multiplex PCR; TCRdb keeps in-frame clones, though not all of them. The sample lists approximately 67,000 clones, 68% occurring once. Material: PBMCs. Receptors originate from a woman aged 25 to 39 in good health and CMV-seronegative.

The V call is TRBV27, the J call TRBJ2-7, with 12 bases that match TRBD2. Germline CDR1 MNHEY, CDR2 SMNVEV (reference sequence). The CDR3 is made up of 17 amino acids. The V segment lost 3 bases and the J segment 4 bases; nucleotides outside the gene matches: 10. CDR3 in DNA: TGTGCCAGCAGTTTTCATCCCCTAGCGGGGGGGCTTTACGAGCAGTACTTC. Amino acids: CASSFHPLAGGLYEQYF.

The chain couples TRBV6-6 to TRBJ2-5; TRBD1 aligns across 7 bases. The tail of the sequence fits TRBJ2-7 better, so the J call may be wrong. This CDR3 region has 14 residues. Germline CDR1 MNHNY, CDR2 SVGAGI (reference sequence). In DNA, the CDR3 is TGTGCCAGCAGCTTCGACAGGGACCTCTACGAGCAGTACTTC. Its translation: CASSFDRDLYEQYF.

J is TRBJ2-1 and V is TRBV23-1; 14 nucleotides align to TRBD2. TRBV23-1 belongs to the ORF category, with a function that is uncertain. The CDR3 is 17 amino acids. Trimming cost V 7 bases and J 0 bases; bases outside gene matches: 5. The CDR3 nucleotides read TGCGCCAGCACGCGACTAGCGGGGGGGAGCTCCTACAATGAGCAGTTCTTC. Translated, it gives CASTRLAGGSSYNEQFF.

This clone was observed a few times. This rearrangement joins TRBV5-1 to TRBJ2-5; D perhaps matches TRBD1 (6 bases). CDR3 length: 15 residues. V lost 0 bases to trimming and J lost 1 base, with 10 bases between them. CDR1 is SGHRS, CDR2 YFSETQ, per germline. In DNA form, the CDR3 reads TGCGCCAGCAGCTTGGCGGAACAGGGCCAAGAGACCCAGTACTTC. Protein: CASSLAEQGQETQYF.

This chain joins TRBV7-9 and TRBJ2-5; 7 nucleotides agree with TRBD2. From germline, CDR1 is SEHNR and CDR2 FQNEAQ (reference sequence). The CDR3 contains 14 residues. V was clipped by 5 bases and J by 2 bases; unmatched bases: 5. The chain's CDR3 is CASSRGAGQETQYF. The CDR3 DNA is TGTGCCAGCAGCCGCGGAGCGGGGCAAGAGACCCAGTACTTC.

This clone was seen at least ten times. The chain carries TRBV5-5 and TRBJ2-2; D perhaps matches TRBD2 (6 bases). V was pared by 0 bases and J by 7 bases, with 19 bases between. In germline, CDR1 is SGHKS, CDR2 YYEKEE (reference sequence). CDR3 length: 17 amino acids. The CDR3 sequence is CASSLAVAGLVGGELFF. The CDR3 region has the DNA TGTGCCAGCAGCTTGGCCGTGGCGGGGCTGGTTGGCGGGGAGCTGTTTTTT.

The V and J genes are TRBV7-9 and TRBJ2-7; possible D gene TRBD1, 5 bases. The V gene lost 1 base and the J gene lost 7 bases, with 20 bases spanning the gap. CDR1 and CDR2 from the germline V gene are SEHNR and FQNEAQ (reference sequence). CDR3 size: 16 residues. The CDR3, as DNA: TGTGCCAGCAGCTTAGGGGATCAGGGTCAGAGGTGGGAGCAGTACTTC. Its translation: CASSLGDQGQRWEQYF.

The V and J genes are TRBV6-1 and TRBJ2-1, with D possibly being TRBD2 (7 bases). Germline CDR1 MNHNS, CDR2 SASEGT. Trimming took off 7 bases at V and 4 bases at J, with 14 bases between the two ends. This CDR3 spans 14 amino acids. As DNA, the CDR3 is TGTGCCAGCAACGGCGGGGGCAAATACAATGAGCAGTTCTTC. Its protein product is CASNGGGKYNEQFF.

This clone was detected only a few times. The V call is TRBV14, the J call TRBJ2-7, with 13 bases lining up with TRBD2. The CDR3 runs 19 residues. Germline trimming cut 5 bases from V and 2 bases from J; bases unmatched to any gene: 15. CDR1 is SGHDN and CDR2 is FVKESK in the germline V gene. The CDR3 DNA sequence: TGTGCCAGCAGCACATGGACTAGCGGGGGAAACCATAAGCCCTACGAGCAGTACTTC. Protein sequence: CASSTWTSGGNHKPYEQYF.

This clone was observed a few times. This rearrangement joins TRBV18 to TRBJ2-1; 8 nucleotides match TRBD2. CDR3 length: 16 amino acids. The junction had 14 bases not matched to a gene; V was cut back by 3 bases and J by 10 bases. CDR1 KGHSH and CDR2 LQKENI come from the germline V gene. The CDR3, as DNA: TGTGCCAGCTCACCCGGGCCGTGGCGGGGGGCACGGGAGCAGTTCTTC. It specifies CASSPGPWRGAREQFF.

This clone was recorded only once. The CDR3 is CASSSSYEQYF. The CDR3 region has the DNA TGTGCCAGCTCGAGCTCCTACGAGCAGTACTTC. The chain carries TRBV18 and TRBJ2-7; D gene unclear. The V and J ends lost 6 bases and 0 bases respectively, with 3 bases between them. Germline V gene sequence: CDR1 KGHSH, CDR2 LQKENI. The CDR3 runs 11 residues.

J is TRBJ2-1 and V is TRBV18, with 7 positions matching TRBD2. CDR3 length: 15 amino acids. With 6 bases clipped from V and 1 base from J, the junction kept 6 bases outside the gene matches. Germline loops: CDR1 KGHSH, CDR2 LQKENI. CDR3 bases: TGTGCCAGCTCCCCCCTAGCGGAGTCCTACAATGAGCAGTTCTTC. Amino acids: CASSPLAESYNEQFF.

The rearrangement uses TRBV4-2 and TRBJ2-3; weak D call: TRBD1 (5 bases). In germline, CDR1 is LGHNA, CDR2 YNFKEQ. V lost 2 bases and J lost 4, with 13 bases in between. The CDR3 is made up of 15 amino acids. CDR3 region: CASSQKWGTADTQYF. The CDR3 coding sequence is TGTGCCAGCAGCCAAAAGTGGGGCACAGCAGATACGCAGTATTTT.

V and J are TRBV5-1 and TRBJ1-6, with D possibly being TRBD1 (5 bases). The length of the CDR3 is 14 residues. Between the trimmed V and J ends, which lost 4 bases and 7 bases, there was a span of 12 bases. The V gene's germline CDR1 is SGHRS and CDR2 YFSETQ. CDR3 in amino acids: CASSRQGTNSPLHF. The CDR3 DNA reads as TGCGCCAGCAGCAGGCAGGGTACGAATTCACCCCTCCACTTT.